This entry is about one TCR beta chain. The source of the sample is a study of cytomegalovirus exposure and HLA in healthy donors. Profiling relied on immunoSEQ multiplex PCR, and the TCRdb table lists in-frame clones only, not all of them. The sample shows 100,000 to 130,000 clones, under 97% of them seen only once. V lost 5 bases, J lost 4 bases, and 13 bases stayed unmatched. CDR1 LNHDA and CDR2 SQIVND come from the germline V gene (reference sequence). This CDR3 contains 17 residues. The chain has TRBV19 and TRBJ2-7; 11 bases fit TRBD1. The origin of this receptor is a woman aged 18-29 years in good health and CMV-seronegative. The sequenced sample was PBMCs. The CDR3 region has the DNA TGTGCCAGTAGTCCCTCCGGGACAGGGGGTTCAATGTACGAGCAGTACTTC. Its translation is CASSPSGTGGSMYEQYF.